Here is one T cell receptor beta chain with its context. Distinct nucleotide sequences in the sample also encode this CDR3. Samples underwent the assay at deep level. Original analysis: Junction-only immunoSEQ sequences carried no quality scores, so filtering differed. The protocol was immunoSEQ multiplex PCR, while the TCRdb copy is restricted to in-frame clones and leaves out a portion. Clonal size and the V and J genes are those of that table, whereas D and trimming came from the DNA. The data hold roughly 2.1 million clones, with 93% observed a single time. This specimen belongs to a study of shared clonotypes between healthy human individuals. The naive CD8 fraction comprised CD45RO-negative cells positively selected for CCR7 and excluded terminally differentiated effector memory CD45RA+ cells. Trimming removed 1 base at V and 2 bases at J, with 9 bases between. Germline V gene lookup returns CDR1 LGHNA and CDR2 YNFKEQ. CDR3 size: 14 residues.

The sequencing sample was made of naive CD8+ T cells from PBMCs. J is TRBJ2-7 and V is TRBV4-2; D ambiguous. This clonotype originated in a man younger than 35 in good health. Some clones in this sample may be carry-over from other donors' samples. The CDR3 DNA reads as TGTGCCAGCAGCCAAGGGACGGCAACCTACGAGCAGTACTTC. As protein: CASSQGTATYEQYF.